A single sample is the source of the 24 T cell receptor beta chains below, sequenced in a study of blood T cells in healthy people across ages. Next came a second PCR, run for roughly 6 to 11 cycles, which used a sample-barcoded 5' primer along with a J-beta primer mix. Using its own MiXCR run on the 5' RACE reads, TCRdb lists one record per CDR3 protein. Here the sample spans about 570,000 distinct CDR3 sequences, approximately 30% being singletons. The source material was blood. The origin of the receptors is a woman in her 70s in good health.

CDR3 residues: CASSKRRTGNGYTF. The DNA of the CDR3 is TGTGCCAGCAGCAAAAGGAGGACAGGGAATGGCTACACCTTC. The genes are TRBV21-1 and TRBJ1-2; the table's D call, TRBD1, has no DNA check behind it. TRBV21-1 is a listed pseudogene. This CDR3 has 14 amino acids.

This clonotype came up a few times. J is TRBJ1-2 and V is TRBV4-2; 8 bases map to TRBD1. The germline gives CDR1 LGHNA, CDR2 YNFKEQ. After removal of 1 base from V and 2 bases from J, the junction contained 9 bases not matched to a gene. CDR3 length equals 17 residues. The CDR3 loop is CASSQVGQVSRNYGYTF. In nucleotides, the CDR3 is TGTGCCAGCAGCCAAGTGGGACAGGTTAGCAGAAACTATGGCTACACCTTC.

The rearrangement uses TRBV7-2 and TRBJ2-1; D not certain. The CDR3 contains 15 residues. The ends were cut back, 4 bases at V and 2 bases at J, with 12 bases in the middle. The germline gives CDR1 SGHTA, CDR2 FQGNSA. CDR3 in amino acids: CASSSHEGPYNEQFF. The CDR3 DNA sequence: TGTGCCAGCAGCTCTCATGAAGGCCCCTACAATGAGCAGTTCTTC. Full variable domain (missing parts from reference TRBV7-2 and TRBJ2-1): GAGVSQSPSNKVTEKGKDVELRCDPISGHTALYWYRQSLGQGLEFLIYFQGNSAPDKSGLPSDRFSAERTGGSVSTLTIQRTQQEDSAVYLCASSSHEGPYNEQFFGPGTRLTVL.

The gene calls are TRBV12-3 or TRBV12-4 and TRBJ1-2; D is unresolved. The CDR3 contains 14 residues. The V end lost 8 bases, the J end lost 0 bases, and 13 bases lay between the germline ends. In nucleotides, the CDR3 is TGTGCCAGCCGGGCTTCCCCCGCTAACTATGGCTACACCTTC. Translated: CASRASPANYGYTF.

Comments on this clonotype: This may stem from a read error, because a much larger clone lies one nucleotide away. The CDR3 end shows no conserved phenylalanine or tryptophan, and so a read error is likely. The rearrangement links TRBV20-1 to TRBJ2-3; D gene uncertain. This CDR3 is built from 11 residues. From germline, CDR1 is DFQATT and CDR2 SNEGSKA (reference sequence). Here the CDR3 DNA reads TGCAGGGGCCAGAGAGGAGATACGCAGTATCTT. Translated, it gives CRGQRGDTQYL.

The chain is built from TRBV29-1 and TRBJ2-3; perhaps TRBD2 as D (6 bases). In germline, CDR1 is SQVTM, CDR2 ANQGSEA. The CDR3 totals 13 residues. V lost 4 bases, J lost 8 bases, and 16 bases lay in between. DNA for the CDR3: TGCAGCGTTGTGGAGACTAGTTCGGGTACGCAGTATTTT. Translation gives CSVVETSSGTQYF.

As concerns this clonotype: The missing conserved phenylalanine or tryptophan at the end of this CDR3 makes a read error likely. This chain joins TRBV15 and TRBJ2-5, with D hard to call. Per the germline V gene, CDR1 is LNHNV and CDR2 is YYDKDF (reference sequence). The CDR3 extends over 14 amino acids. V lost 1 base and J lost 0, with 6 bases in between. The CDR3 sequence is CATSRGQYQETQYS. Here the CDR3 DNA reads TGTGCCACCAGCAGAGGCCAATACCAAGAGACCCAGTACTCC.

There are a few counts of this clonotype. The chain joins TRBV29-1 to TRBJ1-2; no clear D. The germline V gene encodes CDR1 SQVTM and CDR2 ANQGSEA. The CDR3 runs 12 residues. V was cut by 6 bases and J by 4 bases, with 12 bases left in between. The CDR3: CSVGTLIYGYTF. In DNA form, the CDR3 reads TGCAGCGTGGGCACACTTATCTATGGCTACACCTTC.

This clonotype showed up many times. This rearrangement joins TRBV4-1 to TRBJ2-1; D unclear. Trimming removed 1 base from V and 9 bases from J, with 7 bases in between. This CDR3 region has 12 residues. In germline, CDR1 is MGHRA, CDR2 YSYEKL. The CDR3 here is CASSQVGLEQFF. CDR3 in DNA: TGCGCCAGCAGCCAAGTCGGGCTTGAGCAGTTCTTC.

The chain links TRBV6-6 to TRBJ1-3, with 8 nucleotides matching TRBD1. V lost 4 bases, J lost 0 bases, and 8 bases stayed unmatched. Germline assignment: CDR1 MNHNY and CDR2 SVGAGI (reference sequence). The CDR3 covers 17 residues. CDR3 amino acids: CASSFAGQGLSGNTIYF. In nucleotides, the CDR3 is TGTGCCAGCAGTTTCGCAGGACAGGGACTCTCTGGAAACACCATATATTTT.

About this clonotype: This may be a read error: a much more frequent sequence differs by one nucleotide. The rearrangement uses TRBV6-2 or TRBV6-3 and TRBJ2-1; tentatively, D is TRBD2 (5 bases). Trimming left V 2 bases short and J 8 bases short, with 19 bases between. Germline lookup yields CDR1 MNHEY and CDR2 SVGEGT. The CDR3 runs 16 residues. The CDR3 here is CASSYPETTQSHEQFF. CDR3 nucleotide sequence: TGTGCCAGCAGTTACCCTGAGACTACCCAGTCCCATGAGCAGTTCTTC.

V gene TRBV5-1 combines with J gene TRBJ2-3; D remains unclear. Trimming shortened V by 6 bases and J by 3 bases, and 14 bases separated the two germline ends. There are 14 residues in the CDR3. CDR1 is SGHRS, CDR2 YFSETQ, per germline. CDR3 nucleotide sequence: TGCGCCAGCACCCTCTATACCCAAACAGATACGCAGTATTTT. Residues: CASTLYTQTDTQYF.

The V and J genes are TRBV7-9 and TRBJ2-6, with 8 bases that match TRBD1. V dropped 5 bases and J dropped 0; count of bases not matched to a gene: 9. The CDR3 is made up of 18 amino acids. The germline V gene encodes CDR1 SEHNR and CDR2 FQNEAQ (reference sequence). The CDR3 DNA sequence: TGTGCCAGCAGCCGCGGACAGGGTGCCCTCTCTGGGGCCAACGTCCTGACTTTC. Translated, it gives CASSRGQGALSGANVLTF.

The sample holds a few counts of this clonotype. The rearrangement uses TRBV7-3 and TRBJ2-3, with 8 bases fitting TRBD2. The CDR3 is 15 amino acids. CDR1 is SGHTA and CDR2 is FQGTGA in the germline V gene. The V and J ends lost 2 bases and 6 bases, in that order; junction bases with no gene match: 7. CDR3 DNA sequence: TGTGCCAGCAGCTTACAGGCGGGGGGAGGGGATACGCAGTATTTT. Its protein product is CASSLQAGGGDTQYF.

This sequence joins TRBV20-1 and TRBJ1-2, with unresolved D. The CDR3 has 10 residues. V was cut by 7 bases and J by 3 bases, with 6 bases left in between. Germline loops: CDR1 DFQATT, CDR2 SNEGSKA (reference sequence). The CDR3: CSVQDYGYTF. The CDR3 nucleotides are TGCAGTGTCCAGGACTATGGCTACACCTTC.

The rearrangement uses TRBV20-1 and TRBJ2-5, with 7 positions matching TRBD1. Trimming cost V 7 bases and J 1 base; bases outside gene matches: 6. The CDR3 consists of 13 residues. Germline values: CDR1 DFQATT, CDR2 SNEGSKA (reference sequence). The CDR3 bases are TGCAGTGTCACGGCAGGGGGCCAAGAGACCCAGTACTTC. This translates into CSVTAGGQETQYF.

The V call is TRBV7-6, the J call TRBJ2-2; 8 nucleotides align to TRBD1. Germline trimming cut 5 bases from V and 0 bases from J; bases unmatched to any gene: 11. This CDR3 has 18 residues. The V gene's germline CDR1 is SGHVS and CDR2 FNYEAQ. Here the CDR3 reads CASSRRGDRFANTGELFF. CDR3 sequence (DNA): TGTGCCAGCAGCCGAAGGGGGGACAGGTTCGCGAACACCGGGGAGCTGTTTTTT.

This clonotype showed up just once. J is TRBJ2-7 and V is TRBV12-3 or TRBV12-4; D might be TRBD1 (6 bases). The CDR3 has 14 amino acids. Between the trimmed V and J ends, which lost 2 bases and 0 bases, there was a span of 8 bases. CDR3: CASSLRDNSYEQYF. CDR3 bases: TGTGCCAGCAGTTTAAGGGACAACTCCTACGAGCAGTACTTC.

V is TRBV4-1 and J is TRBJ1-2, with D uncertain. Between the trimmed V and J ends, which lost 5 bases and 4 bases, there was a span of 14 bases. The CDR3 loop spans 14 amino acids. The germline gives CDR1 MGHRA, CDR2 YSYEKL. The CDR3 nucleotides are TGCGCCAGCAGCACTCAGGCGTCCGGCTATGGCTACACCTTC. Its protein is CASSTQASGYGYTF.

This chain links TRBV20-1 with TRBJ2-7, with D maybe TRBD1 (5 bases). V dropped 0 bases and J dropped 5 bases, with 11 bases sitting between them. This CDR3 has 13 residues. Germline lookup yields CDR1 DFQATT and CDR2 SNEGSKA (reference sequence). The CDR3 sequence is CSARETVSDEQYF. The CDR3 DNA reads TGCAGTGCTAGAGAGACAGTGTCCGACGAGCAGTACTTC.

This clonotype was found a few times. V is TRBV10-3 and J is TRBJ2-5; a possible D gene is TRBD2 (5 bases). Germline V gives CDR1 ENHRY, CDR2 SYGVKD. The CDR3 has 12 amino acids. Trimming took off 3 bases at V and 11 bases at J, with 13 bases between the two ends. CDR3 in DNA: TGTGCCATCAGTGATATGGGTGGGGAGCAGTACTTC. It is translated as CAISDMGGEQYF.

This clonotype was detected only a few times. At one boundary the junction diverges from the germline segment, which might be a read error. The chain employs TRBV4-3 and TRBJ2-1, with 10 bases identical to TRBD2. CDR3 length: 19 amino acids. Germline-derived CDR1 and CDR2 are LGHNA and YSLEER. DNA of the CDR3: TGCGCCAGCAGCCAAGTAAGCGGGGGGGCTCTCAGCTCCTACAATGAGCGGTTCTTC. Translated: CASSQVSGGALSSYNERFF.

V and J are TRBV24-1 and TRBJ2-5, with 7 nucleotides matching TRBD2. From germline, CDR1 is KGHDR and CDR2 SFDVKD. J was trimmed by 2 bases and V by 3 bases; bases with no gene match: 5. The length of the CDR3 is 15 residues. The CDR3 loop reads CATSDTSEKQETQYF. The CDR3, as DNA: TGTGCCACCAGTGATACTAGCGAGAAGCAAGAGACCCAGTACTTC.

This clonotype was detected only a few times. The rearrangement joins TRBV20-1 to TRBJ2-4; maybe TRBD1 (5 bases). V dropped 4 bases and J dropped 3 bases, with 10 bases sitting between them. This CDR3 is built from 13 residues. CDR1 is DFQATT and CDR2 is SNEGSKA in the germline V gene (reference sequence). CDR3 protein: CSANEGDKNIQYF. The CDR3 DNA is TGCAGTGCTAATGAAGGGGACAAAAACATTCAGTACTTC.